The 22 T cell receptor beta chains below were found in one sample sequenced in a study of T cell changes during pregnancy in multiple sclerosis. Some clones are missing from TCRdb's copy, which holds only in-frame ones; the method was immunoSEQ multiplex PCR. The table includes around 35,000 clones, 90% detected once. The specimen comprised CD8+ T cells from peripheral blood mononuclear cells, sampled before pregnancy. Receptors were obtained from a female donor with multiple sclerosis, enrolled in a pregnancy study.

The chain combines TRBV9 with TRBJ1-4, with D uncertain. Per the germline V gene, CDR1 is SGDLS and CDR2 is YYNGEE. This CDR3 is built from 14 residues. V lost 7 bases, J lost 5 bases, and 15 bases lay in between. The CDR3 loop is CASGEFGENEKLFF. In DNA form, the CDR3 reads TGTGCCAGCGGGGAGTTCGGGGAAAATGAAAAACTGTTTTTT.

The chain recombines TRBV6-5 with TRBJ1-1, with D possibly matching TRBD1 (5 bases). V dropped 3 bases and J dropped 3 bases, with 11 bases sitting between them. The CDR3 spans 14 residues. Germline assignment: CDR1 MNHEY and CDR2 SVGAGI. The CDR3 reads CASSYRPGYTEAFF. Here the CDR3 DNA reads TGTGCCAGCAGTTATCGTCCAGGGTACACTGAAGCTTTCTTT.

V and J are TRBV13 and TRBJ2-1, with 9 bases lining up with TRBD2. Germline V CDR1 and CDR2: PRHDT, FYEKMQ (reference sequence). V lost 4 bases, J lost 10 bases, and 14 bases stayed unmatched. The CDR3 loop spans 16 amino acids. The DNA of the CDR3 is TGTGCCAGCAGCTCACCGGGCGGGAGGGCCGCTAGGGAGCAGTTCTTC. Its protein is CASSSPGGRAAREQFF.

The chain couples TRBV7-9 to TRBJ2-1; 8 bases fit TRBD1. This CDR3 contains 15 residues. Germline lookup yields CDR1 SEHNR and CDR2 FQNEAQ (reference sequence). Trimming took 5 bases from V and 4 from J; bases not matched to a gene: 7. The CDR3 region is CASSHRDRPYNEQFF. The CDR3 region has the DNA TGTGCCAGCAGCCACCGGGACAGGCCATACAATGAGCAGTTCTTC.

The chain recombines TRBV18 with TRBJ2-1; D might be TRBD1 (6 bases). The CDR3 length is 14 residues. Trimming stripped 4 bases from V and 2 bases from J, with 9 bases between. The germline gives CDR1 KGHSH, CDR2 LQKENI. CDR3 coding DNA: TGTGCCAGCTCACTACGGGACACCTACAATGAGCAGTTCTTC. This encodes CASSLRDTYNEQFF. The variable domain in full, with the rest retrieved from reference TRBV18 and TRBJ2-1, is NAGVMQNPRHLVRRRGQEARLRCSPMKGHSHVYWYRQLPEEGLKFMVYLQKENIIDESGMPKERFSAEFPKEGPSILRIQQVVRGDSAAYFCASSLRDTYNEQFFGPGTRLTVL.

The rearrangement links TRBV6-1 to TRBJ2-6; TRBD1 matches 8 bases. The CDR3 runs 18 residues. The germline V gene encodes CDR1 MNHNS and CDR2 SASEGT. Unmatched junction bases numbered 10, after V lost 2 bases and J lost 4 bases. The CDR3 DNA follows: TGTGCCAGCAGTGAAAGGCCAGGGGGCGCTTCGGGGGCCAACGTCCTGACTTTC. Protein product: CASSERPGGASGANVLTF.

With respect to this clone: The sample contains more than one DNA sequence encoding this CDR3. This chain links TRBV6-5 with TRBJ1-2; possibly TRBD1 for D (5 bases). Trimming stripped 0 bases from V and 4 bases from J, with 12 bases between. Germline CDR1 is MNHEY and CDR2 is SVGAGI. The CDR3 loop spans 15 amino acids. The CDR3 bases are TGTGCCAGCAGTTACTCTACAGGCATGGTCTATGGCTACACCTTC. Encoded protein: CASSYSTGMVYGYTF.

The chain joins TRBV4-2 to TRBJ2-7; TRBD1 aligns across 12 bases. J gave up 5 bases and V 0 bases, and 5 bases lay outside the gene matches. The CDR3 sequence is 16 residues long. Looked up from germline, CDR1 is LGHNA and CDR2 is YNFKEQ. The CDR3 is CASSQDGGTGGDEQYF. The DNA of the CDR3 is TGTGCCAGCAGCCAAGATGGCGGGACAGGGGGCGACGAGCAGTACTTC.

V is TRBV5-6 and J is TRBJ2-7; maybe TRBD1 (6 bases). The CDR3 consists of 15 residues. V gave up 4 bases and J gave up 7 bases, with 21 bases separating them. Germline CDR1 reads SGHDT; CDR2 reads YYEEEE. The CDR3, as DNA: TGTGCCAGCAGCACGGACAGACAGGACGCACAGGAGCAGTACTTC. It specifies CASSTDRQDAQEQYF.

This clone is a singleton in its sample. V gene TRBV5-1 combines with J gene TRBJ2-1; 8 bases line up with TRBD1. The CDR3 has 18 residues. CDR1 SGHRS and CDR2 YFSETQ come from the germline V gene. V lost 4 bases and J lost 1; bases outside the gene matches: 13. Here the CDR3 DNA reads TGCGCCAGCAGCAAGAACACTCGGGACAGGATGTCCTACAATGAGCAGTTCTTC. This codes for CASSKNTRDRMSYNEQFF. Supplemented by reference TRBV5-1 and TRBJ2-1, the full variable domain reads KAGVTQTPRYLIKTRGQQVTLSCSPISGHRSVSWYQQTPGQGLQFLFEYFSETQRNKGNFPGRFSGRQFSNSRSEMNVSTLELGDSALYLCASSKNTRDRMSYNEQFFGPGTRLTVL.

On this clone: Germline is not matched at one junction end, which may reflect a read error. The chain uses TRBV5-1 and TRBJ1-1, with D perhaps TRBD1 (6 bases). Germline loops: CDR1 SGHRS, CDR2 YFSETQ. The CDR3 covers 17 residues. CDR3 residues: CASSFGREQGMKTEAFF. In DNA form, the CDR3 reads TGCGCCAGCAGCTTCGGGCGGGAGCAGGGGATGAAAACTGAAGCTTTCTTT. The full variable domain, rest sourced from reference TRBV5-1 and TRBJ1-1, is KAGVTQTPRYLIKTRGQQVTLSCSPISGHRSVSWYQQTPGQGLQFLFEYFSETQRNKGNFPGRFSGRQFSNSRSEMNVSTLELGDSALYLCASSFGREQGMKTEAFFGQGTRLTVV.

J is TRBJ2-5 and V is TRBV19; 10 nucleotides match TRBD2. CDR1 is LNHDA, CDR2 SQIVND, per germline (reference sequence). The CDR3 has 15 residues. Losses at the gene ends were 5 bases for V and 5 bases for J; bases not matched to a gene: 8. CDR3 in DNA: TGTGCCAGTAGTCCAGCGGGGGGGTTGGGGGAGACCCAGTACTTC. The encoded protein is CASSPAGGLGETQYF. Full variable domain (outside the CDR3, taken from reference TRBV19 and TRBJ2-5): DGGITQSPKYLFRKEGQNVTLSCEQNLNHDAMYWYRQDPGQGLRLIYYSQIVNDFQKGDIAEGYSVSREKKESFPLTVTSAQKNPTAFYLCASSPAGGLGETQYFGPGTRLLVL.

V and J are TRBV28 and TRBJ1-5; TRBD1 matches at 7 bases. Germline loops: CDR1 MDHEN, CDR2 SYDVKM. With 6 bases clipped from V and 4 bases from J, the junction kept 9 bases outside the gene matches. CDR3 length: 15 residues. The CDR3 nucleotides read TGTGCCAGCAGACCGGACAGGAGGGGAAATCAGCCCCAGCATTTT. Translated: CASRPDRRGNQPQHF.

The rearrangement links TRBV7-8 to TRBJ2-1; 7 bases match TRBD2. The CDR3 loop spans 14 amino acids. Germline V gene data show CDR1 as SGHVS and CDR2 as FQNEAQ. V was clipped by 5 bases and J by 5 bases; unmatched bases: 6. CDR3 region: CASSTGGGDNEQFF. DNA for the CDR3: TGTGCCAGCAGCACCGGCGGGGGAGACAATGAGCAGTTCTTC.

This chain connects TRBV4-2 to TRBJ2-7, with 9 bases lining up with TRBD1. CDR3 length equals 16 residues. Losses at the gene ends were 0 bases for V and 6 bases for J; bases not matched to a gene: 9. CDR1 is LGHNA, CDR2 YNFKEQ, per germline. The CDR3, as DNA: TGTGCCAGCAGCCAAGAGAGAACAGGGGGCGGCTCCGAGCAGTACTTC. Translation: CASSQERTGGGSEQYF.

This sequence joins TRBV4-3 and TRBJ2-1; 7 positions agree with TRBD1. The CDR3 is 13 residues long. V shed 4 bases and J 7 bases; nucleotides not matched to a gene: 4. Germline CDR1 is LGHNA and CDR2 is YSLEER. The CDR3 nucleotides are TGCGCCAGCAGCCCGGACAGGCGGAATGAGCAGTTCTTC. Its protein product is CASSPDRRNEQFF.

This rearrangement joins TRBV6-4 to TRBJ1-1; 8 bases are a match to TRBD1. The CDR3 runs to 15 residues. The germline gives CDR1 MRHNA, CDR2 SNTAGT. V lost 5 bases to trimming and J lost 1 base; unmatched junction nucleotides: 6. The CDR3 region is CASSTGGDPNTEAFF. CDR3 in DNA: TGTGCCAGCAGTACAGGGGGAGATCCGAACACTGAAGCTTTCTTT.

The chain combines TRBV19 with TRBJ2-1, with D perhaps matching TRBD2 (5 bases). The V gene lost 6 bases and the J gene lost 6 bases, with 12 bases spanning the gap. The CDR3 runs to 13 residues. CDR1 is LNHDA and CDR2 is SQIVND in the germline V gene (reference sequence). DNA of the CDR3: TGTGCCAGTAGGCCGGAGGAGCTCAATGAGCAGTTCTTC. Encoded protein: CASRPEELNEQFF.

This chain joins TRBV14 and TRBJ1-6, with 7 bases that match TRBD1. CDR3 size: 15 residues. V trimming: 4 bases; J trimming: 5 bases; junction bases outside the gene matches: 5. Germline CDR1 reads SGHDN; CDR2 reads FVKESK. The CDR3 sequence: CASSLGTANNSPLHF. CDR3 sequence (DNA): TGTGCCAGCAGCCTCGGGACAGCGAATAATTCACCCCTCCACTTT.

V is TRBV4-3 and J is TRBJ2-1, with a weak D call TRBD2 (5 bases). The germline V gene has CDR1 LGHNA and CDR2 YSLEER. This CDR3 contains 18 residues. The V and J ends lost 2 bases and 0 bases respectively, with 17 bases between them. CDR3 amino acids: CASSQCPCGQSSYNEQFF. CDR3 coding DNA: TGCGCCAGCAGCCAATGCCCGTGCGGGCAGAGCTCCTACAATGAGCAGTTCTTC.

In nucleotides, the CDR3 is TGTGCCAGCAGCGTCCGGACAGTAATGGAAATGAAGTACTTC. It is translated as CASSVRTVMEMKYF. The genes are TRBV7-9 and TRBJ2-5; the D gene is possibly TRBD1 (6 bases). Germline V gene sequence: CDR1 SEHNR, CDR2 FQNEAQ (reference sequence). The CDR3 is 14 amino acids. Trimming pared 5 bases from V and 12 bases from J, leaving 22 bases between.

This clone has only a few counts. The gene calls are TRBV14 and TRBJ1-2; 8 nucleotides agree with TRBD1. The CDR3 sequence is 13 residues long. The junction had 2 bases not matched to a gene; V was cut back by 4 bases and J by 4 bases. CDR1 and CDR2 from the germline V gene are SGHDN and FVKESK. CDR3 coding DNA: TGTGCCAGCAGCCCGACAGGGGCCTATGGCTACACCTTC. Translated: CASSPTGAYGYTF.